Listed below are T cell receptor beta chains from one sample, sequenced in a study of regulatory T cells in long-lasting Graves disease. In TCRdb, the multiplex PCR reads were re-called with MiXCR into one record per CDR3 protein. The sample consists of 360,000 or so distinct CDR3 sequences, over 9.5% of them appearing once. A further study also used this sample, focusing on T cells in Graves' hyperthyroidism and ophthalmopathy.

The sample was peripheral blood mononuclear cells (PBMCs), taken at new diagnosis, from a patient treated with antithyroid drugs. The receptors shown here come from a woman aged 18-30 years with Graves disease. The CDR3 runs from the conserved cysteine through the conserved F or W. The order of the fields is CDR3 length, V gene, J gene, CDR3 protein.

14	TRBV6-2/TRBV6-3	TRBJ1-5	CASSYGLLNQPQHF
20	TRBV19	TRBJ1-1	CASSILLRYGVAVGGTEAFF
15	TRBV6-1	TRBJ1-2	CASRPSEYEYYGYTF
16	TRBV11-2	TRBJ1-5	CASSLDIKGLGQPQHF
12	TRBV29-1	TRBJ1-1	CSSWAGPREAFF
16	TRBV24-1	TRBJ2-3	CATSDLLTDHTDTQYF
17	TRBV3-1	TRBJ2-2	CASRRTGRDTNTGELFF
14	TRBV6-1	TRBJ1-6	CAAMGERHNSPLHF
13	TRBV10-2	TRBJ2-3	CASSGSAPDTQYF
13	TRBV6-5	TRBJ2-2	CASSYYPIGELFF
14	TRBV29-1	TRBJ2-3	CSVELGGLTDTQYF
16	TRBV5-1	TRBJ2-5	CASSLLGLAGQETQYF
14	TRBV7-2	TRBJ1-5	CASSPPGAGQPQHF
14	TRBV6-1	TRBJ1-5	CASMGHIGIQPQHF
15	TRBV3-1	TRBJ2-5	CASSHLAGAQETQYF
16	TRBV24-1	TRBJ2-7	CATSDPRDRGSYEQYF
14	TRBV18	TRBJ2-5	CASSPMAGSETQYF
13	TRBV5-1	TRBJ1-2	CASSLDTNYGYTF
13	TRBV12-3/TRBV12-4	TRBJ1-5	CASSSDRYQPQHF
14	TRBV11-2	TRBJ2-7	CASSPLGGRSEQYF
13	TRBV20-1	TRBJ2-1	CSASSVSYNEQFF
13	TRBV7-6	TRBJ2-1	CASSLPADNEQFF
15	TRBV19	TRBJ1-5	CASNLVGVVYQPQHF
14	TRBV28	TRBJ2-4	CASSFRSPSNIQYF
17	TRBV12-3/TRBV12-4	TRBJ2-5	CASSAPPGLAVQETQYF